This is a list of T cell receptor beta chains from one sample in a study of cytotoxic CD8 clonotypes in ibrutinib-treated CLL. TCRdb's table, derived via immunoSEQ multiplex PCR, lists solely in-frame clones and lacks some. The table shows about 24,000 clones, with 78% occurring only once. Material: PBMCs, obtained before ibrutinib treatment. The receptors derive from a human donor with chronic lymphocytic leukemia. Each CDR3 is given with its conserved first and last residue. The D gene is left open where the match is weak. The size field is filled for only some rows; it gives once, few, many or a size class.

>NA|TRBV27|NA|TRBJ2-2
TGTGCCAGCAGTTATCTAGCTCACACCGGGGAGCTGTTTTTT
CASSYLAHTGELFF
>few|TRBV27|TRBD2|TRBJ2-7
TGTGCCAGCAGTAAAGGGACTAGCGGTAACTACGAGCAGTACTTC
CASSKGTSGNYEQYF
>NA|TRBV7-2|NA|TRBJ2-3
TGTGCCAGCAGCGGGGGCGGGAAACCAGATACGCAGTATTTT
CASSGGGKPDTQYF
>NA|TRBV9|NA|TRBJ1-4
TGTGCCAGCAGCGTATCAACAGGGCCTGAAAAACTGTTTTTT
CASSVSTGPEKLFF
>NA|TRBV21-1|NA|TRBJ2-5
TGTGCCAGCAGGAGGAAGGTAGCTACACTTTCTGAGACCCAGTACTTC
CASRRKVATLSETQYF
>NA|TRBV29-1|TRBD1|TRBJ2-1
TGCAGCGTTGGAGCGACAGGGAGAGGAAATGAGCAGTTCTTC
CSVGATGRGNEQFF
>NA|TRBV19|NA|TRBJ1-1
TGTGCCAGTAGTATAGGACAGAACACTGAAGCTTTCTTT
CASSIGQNTEAFF
>few|TRBV5-5|NA|TRBJ2-3
TGTGCCAGCAGCCCACTCCCGCGTGATACGCAGTATTTT
CASSPLPRDTQYF
>once|TRBV7-8|NA|TRBJ2-1
TGTGCCAGCAGCTTCCCGGGCCCAGTCATAAACAATGAGCAGTTCTTC
CASSFPGPVINNEQFF
>NA|TRBV4-1|TRBD1|TRBJ1-3
TGCGCCAGCAGCCAAGTTGGACAGGGGGGTAACACCATATATTTT
CASSQVGQGGNTIYF
>NA|TRBV5-4|TRBD2|TRBJ2-7
TGTGCCAGCAGCCAAGATGGTGCGGGAGGGATGAGCGAGCAGTACTTC
CASSQDGAGGMSEQYF
>NA|TRBV9|NA|TRBJ1-4
TGTGCCAGCAGCGTAGGTCACGCGGATGAAAAACTGTTTTTT
CASSVGHADEKLFF
>once|TRBV10-2|NA|TRBJ2-1
TGCGCCACCCGGGGGAATGAGCAGTTCTTC
CATRGNEQFF
>NA|TRBV6-5|NA|TRBJ2-1
TGTGCCAGCAGCCTCGGGACTTTTCGGGATGAGCAGTTCTTC
CASSLGTFRDEQFF
>NA|TRBV15|TRBD1|TRBJ2-5
TGTGCCACCAGCAGAGACGACAGGGGGCGGCCGCAAGAGACCCAGTACTTC
CATSRDDRGRPQETQYF
>once|TRBV29-1|NA|TRBJ2-7
TGCAGCGTTGTCGGGGCCTCCTACGAGCAGTACTTC
CSVVGASYEQYF
>NA|TRBV10-2|NA|TRBJ1-2
TGCGCCAGCAGTGAACCCCTGGGGGGAAGGGGAGCGGATGGCTACACCTTC
CASSEPLGGRGADGYTF
>NA|TRBV5-4|NA|TRBJ2-7
TGTGCCAGCAGCTTGGAAGCGGCCAGAACCCCCTACGAGCAGTACTTC
CASSLEAARTPYEQYF
>NA|TRBV7-9|NA|TRBJ2-3
TGTGCCAGCAGCTTCGATCAAGATACGCAGTATTTT
CASSFDQDTQYF
>NA|TRBV15|NA|TRBJ1-5
TGTGCCACCAGCGGTCCCTTGGACCAGGGCCAGCCCCAGCATTTT
CATSGPLDQGQPQHF
>NA|TRBV7-9|TRBD1|TRBJ2-2
TGTGCCAGCAGCTTTAGGGGGCCGGAAGCCGGGGAGCTGTTTTTT
CASSFRGPEAGELFF
>NA|TRBV27|NA|TRBJ2-3
TGTGCCAGCACCTCAACCCCCCGGTCCACAGATACGCAGTATTTT
CASTSTPRSTDTQYF
>few|TRBV5-1|NA|TRBJ2-7
TGCGCCAGCAGCCCATCGCTTAAAGAGACCTACGAGCAGTACTTC
CASSPSLKETYEQYF
>once|TRBV29-1|NA|TRBJ1-1
TGCAGCGTTGATCCCTCCAACACTGAAGCTTTCTTT
CSVDPSNTEAFF
>NA|TRBV5-1|NA|TRBJ2-7
TGCGCCAGCAGTCAAGGTGGGGGACTTACCTACGAGCAGTACTTC
CASSQGGGLTYEQYF
>NA|TRBV5-4|NA|TRBJ2-1
TGTGCCAGCAGCACTAACTCTCTGGAGCAGTTCTTC
CASSTNSLEQFF
>once|TRBV7-3|TRBD1|TRBJ2-2
TGTGCCAGCAGCTCACCCCCGGGACAGGGGAGCACCGGGGAGCTGTTTTTT
CASSSPPGQGSTGELFF
>NA|TRBV10-1|NA|TRBJ2-7
TGCGCCAGCAGTGAGGTCAGGAGCTCCTACGAGCAGTACTTC
CASSEVRSSYEQYF
>NA|TRBV5-4|NA|TRBJ1-1
TGTGCCAGCAGCTCAGATCAGGGAAGGGCTGAAGCTTTCTTT
CASSSDQGRAEAFF
>NA|TRBV4-1|NA|TRBJ2-7
TGCGCCAGCAGCCAGGGTTTACTAGACTACGAGCAGTACTTC
CASSQGLLDYEQYF
>once|TRBV4-1|NA|TRBJ2-2
TGCGCCAGCAGCCAAGAATGGACCGCCGGGGAGCTGTTTTTT
CASSQEWTAGELFF
>NA|TRBV5-1|NA|TRBJ2-5
TGCGCCAGCAGTGAGGGAGAAGAGACCCAGTACTTC
CASSEGEETQYF
>NA|TRBV4-3|TRBD2|TRBJ2-5
TGCGCCAGCAGCCCTTTAGCGGGAGGAGAGACCCAGTACTTC
CASSPLAGGETQYF
>NA|TRBV2|NA|TRBJ1-3
TGTGCCAGCAGGGAGGACGGAGTCTCTGGAAACACCATATATTTT
CASREDGVSGNTIYF
>NA|TRBV19|NA|TRBJ1-1
TGTGCCAGTAGTCAGGATTCCGCAGCTTTCTTT
CASSQDSAAFF
>few|TRBV5-4|NA|TRBJ2-3
TGTGCCAGCAGCTCGGACAGTACAGATACGCAGTATTTT
CASSSDSTDTQYF
>NA|TRBV6-4|TRBD2|TRBJ2-7
TGTGCCAGCAGTGACTCGGTGGAGCGGGAGTACTTATACGAGCAGTACTTC
CASSDSVEREYLYEQYF
>NA|TRBV4-1|TRBD1|TRBJ2-7
TGCGCCAGCAGCCCACGGGACAGGGGGCCTTCCTACGAGCAGTACTTC
CASSPRDRGPSYEQYF
>NA|TRBV19|NA|TRBJ1-3
TGTGCCAGTCATGAGGTTGGAAACACCATATATTTT
CASHEVGNTIYF
>NA|TRBV11-2|NA|TRBJ1-1
TGTGCCAGCAGCTTGGTTACAGGGTGGGACACTGAAGCTTTCTTT
CASSLVTGWDTEAFF
>NA|TRBV7-6|NA|TRBJ1-4
TGTGCCAGCAGCTCAACAGGGTCTCCTAATGAAAAACTGTTTTTT
CASSSTGSPNEKLFF
>NA|TRBV11-2|TRBD1|TRBJ2-3
TGTGCCAGCAGCTTAGAAGGGACAGGGAGCCCAGATACGCAGTATTTT
CASSLEGTGSPDTQYF
>NA|TRBV27|NA|TRBJ1-4
TGTGCCAGCAGTCCAGGACGGATAACTAATGAAAAACTGTTTTTT
CASSPGRITNEKLFF
>NA|TRBV5-8|TRBD1|TRBJ1-2
TGTGCCAGCAGCTTGGGATTCCAGGGGGCAAACTATGGCTACACCTTC
CASSLGFQGANYGYTF
>NA|TRBV5-4|NA|TRBJ2-2
TGTGCCAGCAGCTCCGCGGAGGACGGGATTACCGGGGAGCTGTTTTTT
CASSSAEDGITGELFF
>once|TRBV12-5|NA|TRBJ1-2
TGTGCTAGTGGTTTGACTCCTCAGGAAACCTATGGCTACACCTTC
CASGLTPQETYGYTF
>NA|TRBV4-3|NA|TRBJ1-4
TGCGCCAGCAGCCAAGAAGAAGCAACTAATGAAAAACTGTTTTTT
CASSQEEATNEKLFF
>NA|TRBV21-1|NA|TRBJ2-7
TGTGCCAGCACCGACTACGAGCAGTACTTC
CASTDYEQYF
>NA|TRBV7-2|TRBD1|TRBJ1-2
TGTGCCAGCAGCACCTACACAGGGGGCGCTTCTGGCTACACCTTC
CASSTYTGGASGYTF